Listed here are 31 T cell receptor beta chains from one sample, sequenced in a study of metastatic and nonmetastatic thyroid tumors. TCRdb reanalyzed the PCR reads via MiXCR. The table has some 10,000 clones, approximately 10% seen once. Not a single patient had been given any form of treatment at any point before undergoing thyroid surgery. Sequenced sample: tumor tissue. The receptor set was obtained from a female donor with papillary thyroid cancer or a benign thyroid nodule (not recorded which). Some clones in this sample may be carry-over from other donors' samples.

This clone was counted between two and nine times. The V call is TRBV2, the J call TRBJ2-2; unclear D gene. Germline CDR1 and CDR2: SNHLY and FYNNEI. The ends were cut back, 5 bases at V and 1 base at J, with 2 bases in the middle. The CDR3 has 12 amino acids. As DNA, the CDR3 is TGTGCCAGCAGTAGGAACACCGGGGAGCTGTTTTTT. Its protein product is CASSRNTGELFF.

This clone was detected once. The junction does not match germline at one end; this may be a read error. The chain is built from TRBV11-2 and TRBJ2-1, with D hard to call. Germline assignment: CDR1 SGHAT and CDR2 FQNNGV. The CDR3 length is 11 residues. This CDR3 reads CASSFARVQFF. CDR3 nucleotides: TGCGCCAGCAGCTTCGCTCGCGTGCAGTTCTTC.

This clone was seen many times. The V and J genes are TRBV7-2 and TRBJ2-3, with 9 bases that match TRBD2. V lost 1 base and J lost 5; bases outside the gene matches: 10. The CDR3 sequence is 17 residues long. From germline, CDR1 is SGHTA and CDR2 FQGNSA. CDR3 in DNA: TGTGCCAGCAGCTTAGTCCCCCTACAGCGGGGGGTAGATACGCAGTATTTT. It yields the protein CASSLVPLQRGVDTQYF.

In this sample, this clone turned up many times. The rearrangement links TRBV20-1 to TRBJ2-7; TRBD1 is a possible D gene (6 bases). CDR3 size: 14 residues. Trimming left V 4 bases short and J 1 base short, with 14 bases between. CDR1 is DFQATT and CDR2 is SNEGSKA in the germline V gene (reference sequence). The CDR3 DNA follows: TGCAGTGCTACCAAAACAGGGATTTCCTACGAGCAGTACTTC. Protein product: CSATKTGISYEQYF.

This clone occurred a few times. The chain has TRBV20-1 and TRBJ2-1; tentatively, D is TRBD1 or TRBD2 (6 bases each). CDR3 length: 16 residues. The V and J ends lost 5 bases and 6 bases respectively, with 23 bases between them. Germline V CDR1 and CDR2: DFQATT, SNEGSKA (reference sequence). The CDR3 protein is CSAAPLSNRDFNEQFF. DNA of the CDR3: TGCAGTGCTGCCCCGCTCTCGAACAGGGACTTCAATGAGCAGTTCTTC.

The chain employs TRBV27 and TRBJ1-1; maybe TRBD1 (6 bases). The CDR3 consists of 16 residues. The V gene lost 5 bases and the J gene lost 1 base, with 17 bases spanning the gap. Germline CDR1 MNHEY, CDR2 SMNVEV (reference sequence). The chain's CDR3 is CASSLRGGRGNTEAFF. CDR3 DNA: TGTGCCAGCAGTCTCCGGGGGGGGCGCGGGAACACTGAAGCTTTCTTT.

By its share, this clone is medium-sized. This chain links TRBV28 with TRBJ2-4; D uncertain. CDR3 length: 15 residues. Between the trimmed V and J ends, which lost 6 bases and 0 bases, there was a span of 12 bases. Germline V gene sequence: CDR1 MDHEN, CDR2 SYDVKM. The CDR3 is CASRTWLEAKNIQYF. CDR3 nucleotide sequence: TGTGCCAGCAGGACCTGGTTGGAAGCCAAAAACATTCAGTACTTC. Full variable domain (outside the CDR3, taken from reference TRBV28 and TRBJ2-4): DVKVTQSSRYLVKRTGEKVFLECVQDMDHENMFWYRQDPGLGLRLIYFSYDVKMKEKGDIPEGYSVSREKKERFSLILESASTNQTSMYLCASRTWLEAKNIQYFGAGTRLSVL.

This clone occurred many times. The chain joins TRBV20-1 to TRBJ2-1; TRBD1 matches at 12 bases. The junction had 10 bases not matched to a gene; V was cut back by 6 bases and J by 7 bases. Germline V gene lookup returns CDR1 DFQATT and CDR2 SNEGSKA (reference sequence). This CDR3 spans 15 amino acids. The CDR3 bases are TGCAGTGCCACAACCGGGACAGGGGGCTTAAATGAGCAGTTCTTC. It codes for CSATTGTGGLNEQFF.

In its sample, this clone was seen many times. One base away lies a much larger clone, so this may be a sequencing read error. The CDR3, as DNA: TGTGCCAGCAGTTACTCCGACAGATACGGGCAGTACTTC. It translates to CASSYSDRYGQYF. The chain combines TRBV28 with TRBJ2-7, with D possibly matching TRBD1 (5 bases). The germline gives CDR1 MDHEN, CDR2 SYDVKM. The CDR3 totals 13 residues.

This clone rates as medium-sized. This chain links TRBV6-1 with TRBJ2-2; the D gene is possibly TRBD2 (6 bases). The germline CDR1 and CDR2 sequences are MNHNS and SASEGT. This CDR3 is built from 15 residues. V was clipped by 9 bases and J by 0 bases, with 14 bases between them. The CDR3 protein is CASHRSGSNTGELFF. CDR3 bases: TGTGCCAGTCACCGTAGCGGTTCGAACACCGGGGAGCTGTTTTTT.

This clone was observed many times. The chain uses TRBV12-5 and TRBJ2-3; D gene uncertain. The CDR3 is 14 amino acids. V dropped 1 base and J dropped 2 bases, with 7 bases sitting between them. Germline values: CDR1 LGHNT, CDR2 FRNRAP. CDR3 bases: TGTGCTAGTGGTTTGGGCTACCTCACAGATACGCAGTATTTT. Protein sequence: CASGLGYLTDTQYF.

This clone is medium-sized (0.01 to 0.1%). The genes are TRBV19 and TRBJ1-5, with a tentative D call TRBD1 (6 bases). The CDR3 consists of 15 residues. V gave up 7 bases and J gave up 0 bases, with 13 bases separating them. CDR1 is LNHDA and CDR2 is SQIVND in the germline V gene (reference sequence). CDR3 coding DNA: TGTGCCAGTACTCGGGGACAAAGTAGCAATCAGCCCCAGCATTTT. Protein: CASTRGQSSNQPQHF.

This clone occurred many times. This chain joins TRBV4-1 and TRBJ1-1; no clear D. The CDR3 length is 14 residues. The V gene lost 2 bases and the J gene lost 10 bases, with 17 bases spanning the gap. CDR1 MGHRA and CDR2 YSYEKL come from the germline V gene. The CDR3 sequence: CASSQPEGRIVAFF. As DNA, the CDR3 is TGCGCCAGCAGCCAACCCGAGGGAAGGATTGTAGCTTTCTTT.

This clone is judged medium-sized. The chain joins TRBV7-9 to TRBJ2-1, with D hard to call. Between the trimmed V and J ends, which lost 6 bases and 9 bases, there was a span of 9 bases. Germline CDR1 SEHNR, CDR2 FQNEAQ (reference sequence). This CDR3 contains 11 residues. The CDR3 loop is CASSYGPEQFF. CDR3 nucleotide sequence: TGTGCCAGCAGTTATGGGCCTGAGCAGTTCTTC.

The sample holds one count of this clone. The rearrangement links TRBV20-1 to TRBJ2-3; D is unclear. Trimming took 4 bases from V and 0 from J, leaving 8 bases between them. The CDR3 is 13 amino acids. The germline V gene has CDR1 DFQATT and CDR2 SNEGSKA (reference sequence). In DNA, the CDR3 is TGCAGTGCTAAGATCCCTAGCACAGATACGCAGTATTTT. It specifies CSAKIPSTDTQYF.

This clone rates as medium-sized. The chain carries TRBV27 and TRBJ1-6; D gene unclear. Germline-derived CDR1 and CDR2 are MNHEY and SMNVEV (reference sequence). CDR3 size: 16 residues. V lost 6 bases and J 9 bases, leaving 21 bases between the germline ends. The CDR3 DNA is TGTGCCAGCAGCTTAAATCCGTTCGGAGGAGGTTCACCCCTCCACTTT. Translating it yields CASSLNPFGGGSPLHF.

This clone came up a few times. A much bigger clone sits one base away, suggesting this may be a read error. This sample includes further DNA sequences coding for the same CDR3. In DNA form, the CDR3 reads TGTGCCAGCAGTTGGTCTCCGGGAGAAAAACTGTTTTTT. Protein: CASSWSPGEKLFF. The chain links TRBV3-1 to TRBJ1-4; D gene uncertain. Trimming took 6 bases from V and 8 from J, leaving 13 bases between them. The CDR3 extends over 13 amino acids. CDR1 is LGHDT and CDR2 is YNNKEL in the germline V gene (reference sequence).

This clone is judged medium-sized (0.01 to 0.1%). This sequence joins TRBV2 and TRBJ1-2; 7 bases agree with TRBD1. Losses at the gene ends were 0 bases for V and 6 bases for J; bases not matched to a gene: 4. CDR3 length equals 14 residues. Germline values: CDR1 SNHLY, CDR2 FYNNEI. The CDR3 DNA is TGTGCCAGCAGTGAAGCGCGAGGGGGCGATGGCTACACCTTC. It encodes CASSEARGGDGYTF.

This clone is medium-sized. This sequence joins TRBV19 and TRBJ1-2, with TRBD1 identical over 8 bases. V gave up 2 bases and J gave up 5 bases; unmatched junction bases: 10. The CDR3 spans 16 residues. Per germline, CDR1 LNHDA and CDR2 SQIVND (reference sequence). CDR3 protein: CASSIPTTGVPYGYTF. Here the CDR3 DNA reads TGTGCCAGTAGTATACCGACGACAGGGGTACCTTATGGCTACACCTTC.

Comments on this clone: This may be a read error: a much more frequent sequence differs by one nucleotide. The J gene is TRBJ1-1, the V gene TRBV4-1; D unclear. The CDR3 has 15 amino acids. In germline, CDR1 is MGHRA, CDR2 YSYEKL. V was pared by 3 bases and J by 3 bases, with 14 bases between. DNA for the CDR3: TGCGCCAGCAGCCACTCCCTTCGTGGGGACACTGAAGCTTTCTTT. Its translation: CASSHSLRGDTEAFF.

The V call is TRBV28, the J call TRBJ1-2; the D is unclear. The length of the CDR3 is 15 residues. V lost 10 bases and J lost 0, with 18 bases in between. Germline V lookup: CDR1 MDHEN, CDR2 SYDVKM. CDR3 DNA sequence: TGTGCCACCTTCCTTGTTGGGTTGGCTAACTATGGCTACACCTTC. It yields the protein CATFLVGLANYGYTF.

This clone was counted many times. The chain joins TRBV20-1 to TRBJ2-1, with D possibly TRBD2 on 6 matching bases. Germline loops: CDR1 DFQATT, CDR2 SNEGSKA (reference sequence). V was cut by 3 bases and J by 0 bases, with 15 bases left in between. The CDR3 has 16 residues. This CDR3 reads CSASVQRVSSYNEQFF. CDR3 DNA: TGCAGTGCTAGTGTCCAGCGGGTGAGCTCCTACAATGAGCAGTTCTTC.

This clone has at least ten counts. A read error may produce the germline difference seen at one junction end. The chain couples TRBV7-7 to TRBJ2-1; D possibly matches TRBD1 or TRBD2 (6 bases each). CDR3 length: 17 residues. CDR1 and CDR2 from the germline V gene are SSHAT and FNYEAQ (reference sequence). As DNA, the CDR3 is TGTGCTAGCAGCTTAGCCTTAGGGGGAGGATCCTACAATGAGCAGTTCTTC. Its translation is CASSLALGGGSYNEQFF.

This clone was detected a few times. The rearrangement joins TRBV5-1 to TRBJ1-2; 10 bases fit TRBD1. Germline V gene data show CDR1 as SGHRS and CDR2 as YFSETQ. The CDR3 runs 15 residues. With 4 bases clipped from V and 14 bases from J, the junction kept 17 bases outside the gene matches. The CDR3 sequence: CASSISGTGESGSTF. The CDR3 coding sequence is TGCGCCAGCAGCATTTCCGGGACAGGGGAATCTGGCTCTACCTTC.

By share of the sample, this clone is medium-sized. The V and J genes are TRBV7-2 and TRBJ1-2; D gene ambiguous. The CDR3 consists of 15 residues. V gave up 1 base and J gave up 1 base, with 10 bases separating them. Germline-derived CDR1 and CDR2 are SGHTA and FQGNSA. The CDR3 coding sequence is TGTGCCAGCAGCTTAGGCGCCAGCCTTAACTATGGCTACACCTTC. As protein: CASSLGASLNYGYTF.

By its share, this clone is medium-sized. The chain is built from TRBV28 and TRBJ1-2; no reliable D call. The germline V gene encodes CDR1 MDHEN and CDR2 SYDVKM. V lost 5 bases to trimming and J lost 2 bases, with 3 bases between them. This CDR3 contains 11 residues. The CDR3 spells CASSVNYGYTF. The CDR3 nucleotides are TGTGCCAGCAGTGTAAACTATGGCTACACCTTC.

By share, this clone ranks as medium-sized (0.01 to 0.1%). This sequence joins TRBV6-1 and TRBJ2-7; D gene uncertain. The germline V gene has CDR1 MNHNS and CDR2 SASEGT. The V and J ends lost 6 bases and 0 bases respectively, with 12 bases between them. This CDR3 has 14 residues. For the CDR3, the DNA is TGTGCCAGCAGGCTCCAACTGAGCTCCTACGAGCAGTACTTC. This gives the protein CASRLQLSSYEQYF.

This clone has ten or more counts. The chain couples TRBV12-3 or TRBV12-4 to TRBJ1-5; 7 nucleotides agree with TRBD1. Losses at the gene ends were 5 bases for V and 2 bases for J; bases not matched to a gene: 12. The CDR3 has 17 amino acids. The CDR3, as DNA: TGTGCCAGCAGTGAAAACAGGGGCGGAGTGGGCAATCAGCCCCAGCATTTT. Its translation: CASSENRGGVGNQPQHF.

This clone was picked up a small number of times. The rearrangement joins TRBV6-5 to TRBJ2-2; 7 nucleotides agree with TRBD2. From germline, CDR1 is MNHEY and CDR2 SVGAGI. This CDR3 has 16 amino acids. With 2 bases clipped from V and 6 bases from J, the junction kept 9 bases outside the gene matches. DNA for the CDR3: TGTGCCAGCAGTTACCCTCTGGGGGGGGGTGCCGGGGAGCTGTTTTTT. This translates into CASSYPLGGGAGELFF.

Ten or more counts support this clone. The rearrangement uses TRBV7-8 and TRBJ2-1; 7 bases are a match to TRBD2. From germline, CDR1 is SGHVS and CDR2 FQNEAQ. The CDR3 consists of 16 residues. The junction had 10 bases not matched to a gene; V was cut back by 5 bases and J by 3 bases. This CDR3 is CASSEASRGNYNEQFF. The CDR3, as DNA: TGTGCCAGCAGCGAAGCCTCGCGGGGGAACTACAATGAGCAGTTCTTC.

This clone was recorded many times. The chain combines TRBV5-6 with TRBJ2-7, with 7 bases lining up with TRBD2. CDR1 is SGHDT and CDR2 is YYEEEE in the germline V gene. CDR3 length: 15 amino acids. The V gene end was trimmed by 4 bases and the J gene end by 1 base; junction bases not matched to a gene: 8. This CDR3 is CASSPGRGGSYEQYV. CDR3 sequence (DNA): TGTGCCAGCAGCCCTGGGAGGGGTGGTTCCTACGAGCAGTACGTC.